These 21 T cell receptor beta chains share one sample of origin, sequenced in a study of T-cell reconstitution after alpha-beta-depleted transplantation in children. Preparing the TCRbeta library involved the use of unique molecular identifiers. Using its own MiXCR run on the PCR reads, TCRdb lists one record per CDR3 protein. The sample has hundreds of thousands of distinct CDR3 sequences; approximately 16% are singletons. This specimen was PBMCs from the stem cell graft donor, taken from the stem cell graft. All receptors come from a human donor who donated a stem cell graft to a child with acute myeloid leukemia.

This clonotype was detected ten times or more. CDR3 DNA sequence: TGCGCCAGCAGCCCGAAGGTTAACTACGAGCAGTACTTC. As protein: CASSPKVNYEQYF. This rearrangement joins TRBV5-1 to TRBJ2-7; D is unresolved. Trimming removed 4 bases at V and 3 bases at J, with 11 bases between. The CDR3 is 13 amino acids. CDR1 is SGHRS and CDR2 is YFSETQ in the germline V gene.

This chain connects TRBV12-3 or TRBV12-4 to TRBJ1-2, with D hard to call. CDR3 size: 14 residues. V lost 3 bases and J lost 6, with 14 bases in between. The CDR3 spells CASSFGEIAHGYTF. CDR3 nucleotide sequence: TGTGCCAGCAGTTTCGGGGAAATAGCGCATGGCTACACCTTC.

This clonotype turned up a few times. The gene calls are TRBV20-1 and TRBJ2-6; 7 bases line up with TRBD2. The CDR3 totals 14 residues. The germline V gene encodes CDR1 DFQATT and CDR2 SNEGSKA (reference sequence). V dropped 5 bases and J dropped 2; count of bases not matched to a gene: 3. The CDR3 sequence is CSAPAGTGANVLTF. Written as DNA, the CDR3 is TGCAGTGCTCCAGCGGGGACTGGGGCCAACGTCCTGACTTTC.

This clonotype has at least ten counts. The chain carries TRBV29-1 and TRBJ2-1; possibly TRBD1 or TRBD2 for D (5 bases each). The germline V gene has CDR1 SQVTM and CDR2 ANQGSEA. Between the trimmed V and J ends, which lost 7 bases and 12 bases, there was a span of 13 bases. The CDR3 covers 10 residues. This CDR3 reads CSAWDRRQFF. For the CDR3, the DNA is TGCAGCGCCTGGGACCGAAGGCAGTTCTTC.

V is TRBV27 and J is TRBJ2-7, with 8 bases fitting TRBD1. CDR1 and CDR2 (germline): MNHEY, SMNVEV (reference sequence). This CDR3 contains 20 residues. V dropped 5 bases and J dropped 4; count of bases not matched to a gene: 25. The CDR3 DNA is TGTGCCAGCAGTCCCGTCCGACAGGGGCCTCCAGCTACTCCTCTTTACGAGCAGTACGTC. It codes for CASSPVRQGPPATPLYEQYV.

CDR3 coding DNA: TGCGCCAGCAGCCAAGAGGGACAGGGAAGGGAGCAGTACTTC. As protein: CASSQEGQGREQYF. The chain uses TRBV4-1 and TRBJ2-7, with 9 bases that match TRBD1. V gave up 0 bases and J gave up 7 bases; unmatched junction bases: 4. Germline CDR1 MGHRA, CDR2 YSYEKL. This CDR3 contains 14 residues.

This clonotype was seen only a few times. The chain uses TRBV6-5 and TRBJ2-3, with D perhaps TRBD2 (6 bases). Germline V gives CDR1 MNHEY, CDR2 SVGAGI. CDR3 size: 14 residues. Trimming removed 2 bases from V and 3 bases from J, with 9 bases in between. CDR3: CASSYGGTTDTQYF. CDR3 bases: TGTGCCAGCAGTTACGGGGGGACTACAGATACGCAGTATTTT.

This clonotype has a count of ten or more. The chain couples TRBV5-6 to TRBJ2-6; D remains unclear. Between the trimmed V and J ends, which lost 4 bases and 0 bases, there was a span of 8 bases. Germline V lookup: CDR1 SGHDT, CDR2 YYEEEE. The CDR3 has 15 amino acids. CDR3 DNA sequence: TGTGCCAGCAGCAGGTTGAACTCTGGGGCCAACGTCCTGACTTTC. This sequence encodes CASSRLNSGANVLTF.

The CDR3, as DNA: TGTGCCATCAGTGCGACAGGGGGCTGGACTGAAGCTTTCTTT. Its translation is CAISATGGWTEAFF. The genes are TRBV10-3 and TRBJ1-1; the match to TRBD1 covers 10 bases. The CDR3 runs 14 residues. V shed 4 bases, J shed 5 bases, and the junction held 4 bases outside the gene matches. The germline gives CDR1 ENHRY, CDR2 SYGVKD.

This clonotype appeared a few times. The chain combines TRBV14 with TRBJ2-1, with D unresolved. Trimming removed 6 bases from V and 2 bases from J, with 14 bases in between. CDR1 and CDR2 (germline): SGHDN, FVKESK. The CDR3 length is 15 residues. CDR3 protein: CASSPGRVTYNEQFF. CDR3 nucleotide sequence: TGTGCCAGCAGTCCAGGACGGGTAACCTACAATGAGCAGTTCTTC.

The V gene is TRBV10-3, the J gene TRBJ1-3; D remains ambiguous. V lost 0 bases and J 8 bases, leaving 11 bases between the germline ends. The CDR3 extends over 14 amino acids. Germline-derived CDR1 and CDR2 are ENHRY and SYGVKD. CDR3 in DNA: TGTGCCATCAGTGAGTCGCACGGACGAGACACCATATATTTT. Translation: CAISESHGRDTIYF.

Only a few counts were recorded for this clonotype. V and J are TRBV7-9 and TRBJ1-2, with TRBD1 as a possible D gene (5 bases). Trimming cost V 1 base and J 1 base, with 13 bases left between them. The CDR3 is made up of 16 amino acids. The germline V gene encodes CDR1 SEHNR and CDR2 FQNEAQ (reference sequence). CDR3 protein: CASSLVNPGNNYGYTF. The CDR3 DNA reads TGTGCCAGCAGCTTAGTTAATCCAGGGAATAACTATGGCTACACCTTC. Full variable domain (rest looked up from reference TRBV7-9 and TRBJ1-2): DTGVSQNPRHKITKRGQNVTFRCDPISEHNRLYWYRQTLGQGPEFLTYFQNEAQLEKSRLLSDRFSAERPKGSFSTLEIQRTEQGDSAMYLCASSLVNPGNNYGYTFGSGTRLTVV.

This clonotype occurred a few times. The V gene is TRBV7-9, the J gene TRBJ1-1, with D unclear. This CDR3 has 14 amino acids. CDR1 and CDR2 from the germline V gene are SEHNR and FQNEAQ (reference sequence). V shed 5 bases and J shed 4 bases, with 14 bases lying between them. In DNA, the CDR3 is TGTGCCAGCAGCCCAAGATTGGGGATCACTGAAGCTTTCTTT. It yields the protein CASSPRLGITEAFF.

This clonotype was recorded many times. The V call is TRBV29-1, the J call TRBJ2-3; 12 bases align to TRBD2. V lost 1 base, J lost 0 bases, and 14 bases stayed unmatched. Germline V gives CDR1 SQVTM, CDR2 ANQGSEA. CDR3 length: 20 residues. The CDR3 region is CSVEAPGLAGLPPSTDTQYF. The CDR3 DNA reads as TGCAGCGTTGAAGCACCGGGACTAGCGGGCCTCCCGCCTAGCACAGATACGCAGTATTTT.

This clonotype was detected ten times or more. This chain uses TRBV29-1 with TRBJ1-1; D gene uncertain. The CDR3 has 15 residues. The V end was cut by 1 base, the J end by 0 bases, with 12 bases between. CDR1 is SQVTM and CDR2 is ANQGSEA in the germline V gene. The chain's CDR3 is CSVEVGQVMNTEAFF. DNA of the CDR3: TGCAGCGTTGAAGTAGGTCAGGTTATGAACACTGAAGCTTTCTTT. Combining the CDR3 with reference TRBV29-1 and TRBJ1-1 gives the whole variable domain SAVISQKPSRDICQRGTSLTIQCQVDSQVTMMFWYRQQPGQSLTLIATANQGSEATYESGFVIDKFPISRPNLTFSTLTVSNMSPEDSSIYLCSVEVGQVMNTEAFFGQGTRLTVV.

The table lists this clonotype with a few counts. The chain links TRBV7-2 to TRBJ2-4, with D possibly matching TRBD2 (7 bases). Germline CDR1 is SGHTA and CDR2 is FQGNSA. CDR3 size: 15 residues. Deletions cut 5 bases from V and 7 bases from J, with 18 bases between. The CDR3 DNA reads as TGTGCCAGCAGCCCGCGCCTTCGCGGGGGCAACATTCAGTACTTC. Its protein product is CASSPRLRGGNIQYF.

This clonotype was seen at least ten times. CDR3 in amino acids: CAISESEGYEQYF. The CDR3 nucleotides are TGTGCCATCAGTGAATCCGAGGGCTACGAGCAGTACTTC. The J gene is TRBJ2-7, the V gene TRBV10-3, with D tentatively TRBD2 (5 bases). V lost 3 bases to trimming and J lost 3 bases, with 9 bases between them. The CDR3 is 13 amino acids. Germline V gene lookup returns CDR1 ENHRY and CDR2 SYGVKD.

The sample holds many counts of this clonotype. The V gene is TRBV29-1, the J gene TRBJ1-3; 11 positions match TRBD1. The CDR3 has 14 residues. V was clipped by 6 bases and J by 4 bases; unmatched bases: 5. The germline V gene has CDR1 SQVTM and CDR2 ANQGSEA. CDR3 residues: CSVADRGLGNTIYF. CDR3 nucleotides: TGCAGCGTCGCGGACAGGGGGCTCGGAAACACCATATATTTT.

This clonotype appeared a few times. The J gene is TRBJ2-7, the V gene TRBV20-1; D tentatively fits TRBD1 or TRBD2 (5 bases each). This CDR3 has 12 amino acids. Germline loops: CDR1 DFQATT, CDR2 SNEGSKA (reference sequence). The ends were cut back, 5 bases at V and 6 bases at J, with 14 bases in the middle. DNA for the CDR3: TGCAGTGCTGTGGGGACCCAAACCGAGCAGTACTTC. Protein product: CSAVGTQTEQYF.

This clonotype was seen a single time. The conserved phenylalanine or tryptophan normally closing the CDR3 is absent here, so this likely arose from a read error. The J gene is TRBJ2-1, the V gene TRBV15; possible D gene TRBD1, 5 bases. The CDR3 totals 15 residues. Per the germline V gene, CDR1 is LNHNV and CDR2 is YYDKDF (reference sequence). Trimming pared 6 bases from V and 3 bases from J, leaving 15 bases between. The chain's CDR3 is CATSPGPFDYNEQFS. In DNA, the CDR3 is TGTGCCACCAGTCCAGGGCCTTTTGACTACAATGAGCAGTTCTCC.

This clonotype was found a few times. This chain connects TRBV20-1 to TRBJ1-2; the D is unclear. The CDR3 covers 14 residues. The germline V gene encodes CDR1 DFQATT and CDR2 SNEGSKA (reference sequence). Trimming pared 3 bases from V and 4 bases from J, leaving 15 bases between. The CDR3 region is CSASPDPRGYGYTF. CDR3 DNA sequence: TGCAGTGCTAGCCCGGACCCGCGAGGCTATGGCTACACCTTC.